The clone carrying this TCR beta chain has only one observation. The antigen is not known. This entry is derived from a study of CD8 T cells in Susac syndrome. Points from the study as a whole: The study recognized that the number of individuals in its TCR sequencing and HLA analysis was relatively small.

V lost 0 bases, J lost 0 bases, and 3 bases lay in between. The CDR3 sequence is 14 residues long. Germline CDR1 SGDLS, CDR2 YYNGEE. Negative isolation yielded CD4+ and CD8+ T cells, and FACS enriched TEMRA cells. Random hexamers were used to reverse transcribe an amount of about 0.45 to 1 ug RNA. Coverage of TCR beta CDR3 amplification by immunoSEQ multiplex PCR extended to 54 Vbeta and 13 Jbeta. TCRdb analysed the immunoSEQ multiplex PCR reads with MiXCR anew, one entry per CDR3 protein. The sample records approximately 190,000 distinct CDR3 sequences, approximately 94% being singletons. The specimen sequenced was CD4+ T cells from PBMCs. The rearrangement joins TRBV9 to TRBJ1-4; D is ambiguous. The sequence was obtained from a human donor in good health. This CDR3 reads CASSVGPTNEKLFF. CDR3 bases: TGTGCCAGCAGCGTAGGCCCAACTAATGAAAAACTGTTTTTT. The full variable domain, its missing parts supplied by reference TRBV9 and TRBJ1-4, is DSGVTQTPKHLITATGQRVTLRCSPRSGDLSVYWYQQSLDQGLQFLIQYYNGEERAKGNILERFSAQQFPDLHSELNLSSLELGDSALYFCASSVGPTNEKLFFGSGTQLSVL.